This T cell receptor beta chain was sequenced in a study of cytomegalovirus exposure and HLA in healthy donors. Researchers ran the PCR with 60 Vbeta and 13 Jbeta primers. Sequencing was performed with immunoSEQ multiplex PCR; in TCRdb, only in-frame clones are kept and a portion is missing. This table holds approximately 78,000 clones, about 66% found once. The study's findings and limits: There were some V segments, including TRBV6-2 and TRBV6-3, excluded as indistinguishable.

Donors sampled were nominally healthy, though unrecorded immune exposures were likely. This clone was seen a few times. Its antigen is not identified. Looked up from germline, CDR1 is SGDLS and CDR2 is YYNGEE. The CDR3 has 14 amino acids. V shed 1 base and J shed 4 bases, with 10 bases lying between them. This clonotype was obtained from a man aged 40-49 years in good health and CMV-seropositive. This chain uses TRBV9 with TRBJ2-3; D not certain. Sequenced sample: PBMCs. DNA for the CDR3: TGTGCCAGCAGCGTACGGTCCGTGGCAGATACGCAGTATTTT. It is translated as CASSVRSVADTQYF.